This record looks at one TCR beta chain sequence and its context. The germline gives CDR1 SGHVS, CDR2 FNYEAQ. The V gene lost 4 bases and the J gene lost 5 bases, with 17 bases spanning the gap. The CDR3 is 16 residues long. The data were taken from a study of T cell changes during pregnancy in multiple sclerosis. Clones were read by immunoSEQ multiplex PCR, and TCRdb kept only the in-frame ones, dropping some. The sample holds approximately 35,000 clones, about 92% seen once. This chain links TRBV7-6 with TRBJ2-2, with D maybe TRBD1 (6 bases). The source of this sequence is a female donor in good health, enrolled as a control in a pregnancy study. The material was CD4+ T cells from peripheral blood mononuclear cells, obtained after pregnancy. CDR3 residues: CASSSRAQGRTGELFF. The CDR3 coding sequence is TGTGCCAGCAGCTCTCGAGCACAGGGCCGAACCGGGGAGCTGTTTTTT.